Below are 18 T cell receptor beta chains sequenced from a single sample in a study of lymphopenia after photon versus proton radiotherapy. Produced via immunoSEQ multiplex PCR; TCRdb's table is partial and in-frame only. The sample consists of about 70,000 clones, around 92% of them appearing once. The sample here was peripheral blood, taken from a patient treated with photon-based radiotherapy. The source is a middle-aged woman with cholangiocarcinoma.

V gene TRBV6-4 combines with J gene TRBJ2-2; 9 nucleotides match TRBD1. This CDR3 comprises 15 residues. Germline CDR1 MRHNA, CDR2 SNTAGT. J was trimmed by 1 base and V by 5 bases; bases with no gene match: 2. CDR3 in amino acids: CASSPGQGNTGELFF. The CDR3 nucleotides read TGTGCCAGCAGTCCGGGACAGGGGAACACCGGGGAGCTGTTTTTT.

This rearrangement joins TRBV4-3 to TRBJ1-1; D uncertain. Trimming left V 4 bases short and J 6 bases short, with 18 bases between. The CDR3 totals 15 residues. CDR1 and CDR2 (germline): LGHNA, YSLEER. Here the CDR3 reads CASSLTILDSSEAFF. The DNA of the CDR3 is TGCGCCAGCAGCCTGACGATACTTGATAGCTCTGAAGCTTTCTTT.

The chain recombines TRBV19 with TRBJ1-2; 9 bases map to TRBD1. This CDR3 has 17 residues. V lost 3 bases and J lost 8; bases outside the gene matches: 16. Germline-derived CDR1 and CDR2 are LNHDA and SQIVND (reference sequence). Here the CDR3 DNA reads TGTGCCAGTAGTATTCCCACGGCACAGGGGGCGCCCCGGGGCTACACCTTC. This encodes CASSIPTAQGAPRGYTF.

The rearrangement links TRBV23-1 to TRBJ1-6; no clear D gene. TRBV23-1 is identified as an open reading frame with a role that is uncertain. The V end lost 4 bases, the J end lost 8 bases, and 30 bases lay between the germline ends. The CDR3 contains 20 residues. CDR3 amino acids: CASSRHPVESKACSYSPLHF. CDR3 coding DNA: TGCGCCAGCAGTCGCCATCCTGTTGAGAGTAAGGCCTGTAGTTATTCACCCCTCCACTTT.

This chain joins TRBV2 and TRBJ2-2; 9 bases map to TRBD1. Per the germline V gene, CDR1 is SNHLY and CDR2 is FYNNEI. The CDR3 has 14 residues. J was trimmed by 5 bases and V by 6 bases; bases with no gene match: 4. The DNA of the CDR3 is TGTGCCAGCAGAGGACAGGGGCAAACCGGGGAGCTGTTTTTT. It is translated as CASRGQGQTGELFF.

V gene TRBV5-6 combines with J gene TRBJ2-7, with D maybe TRBD1 (6 bases). Trimming left V 5 bases short and J 0 bases short, with 15 bases between. Germline V CDR1 and CDR2: SGHDT, YYEEEE. The CDR3 length is 15 residues. CDR3 sequence reads: CASRPGTPSSYEQYF. The CDR3 DNA reads as TGTGCCAGCAGGCCCGGGACACCTTCCTCCTACGAGCAGTACTTC.

The chain joins TRBV27 to TRBJ2-1; 9 bases fit TRBD1. The germline V gene has CDR1 MNHEY and CDR2 SMNVEV (reference sequence). V shed 3 bases, J shed 6 bases, and the junction held 9 bases outside the gene matches. The CDR3 contains 16 residues. The CDR3 DNA follows: TGTGCCAGCAGTTTCCGCCGGACAGGGGTCGTCAATGAGCAGTTCTTC. Protein product: CASSFRRTGVVNEQFF.

The rearrangement links TRBV6-1 to TRBJ2-7, with D tentatively TRBD2 (6 bases). The V gene's germline CDR1 is MNHNS and CDR2 SASEGT. CDR3 size: 16 residues. V lost 1 base and J 2 bases, leaving 15 bases between the germline ends. The DNA of the CDR3 is TGTGCCAGCAGTGAAGGGCCCCCGGGAGAAACCTACGAGCAGTACTTC. This gives the protein CASSEGPPGETYEQYF.

The V call is TRBV18, the J call TRBJ1-1; D may be TRBD1 (6 bases). CDR3 length: 15 amino acids. Germline assignment: CDR1 KGHSH and CDR2 LQKENI. Trimming took off 4 bases at V and 0 bases at J, with 12 bases between the two ends. This CDR3 is CASSLPGTLNTEAFF. The DNA of the CDR3 is TGTGCCAGCTCACTGCCCGGGACATTGAACACTGAAGCTTTCTTT.

The rearrangement links TRBV5-1 to TRBJ2-1; D is unclear. Germline V gene sequence: CDR1 SGHRS, CDR2 YFSETQ. V lost 0 bases and J lost 7, with 11 bases in between. The CDR3 extends over 14 amino acids. CDR3 residues: CASSLARVRNEQFF. For the CDR3, the DNA is TGCGCCAGCAGCTTGGCAAGGGTCCGGAATGAGCAGTTCTTC.

The chain links TRBV19 to TRBJ2-5; no reliable D call. CDR1 LNHDA and CDR2 SQIVND come from the germline V gene (reference sequence). V lost 1 base and J 5 bases, leaving 11 bases between the germline ends. CDR3 size: 14 residues. CDR3 DNA: TGTGCCAGTAGTATAGGAGGCAGGCCGGAGACCCAGTACTTC. It translates to CASSIGGRPETQYF.

The gene calls are TRBV7-9 and TRBJ1-2; no clear D gene. The V gene's germline CDR1 is SEHNR and CDR2 FQNEAQ (reference sequence). Trimming removed 0 bases at V and 8 bases at J, with 13 bases between. The CDR3 loop spans 14 amino acids. CDR3 nucleotides: TGTGCCAGCAGCTTAGCGCCCCGGCAATTGGGCTACACCTTC. Its protein product is CASSLAPRQLGYTF.

The J gene is TRBJ1-2, the V gene TRBV7-9; the match to TRBD1 covers 9 bases. CDR3 size: 14 residues. Germline values: CDR1 SEHNR, CDR2 FQNEAQ (reference sequence). J gave up 6 bases and V 3 bases, and 5 bases lay outside the gene matches. The CDR3: CASSFSGQGDGYTF. The CDR3 DNA reads as TGTGCCAGCAGCTTCTCGGGACAGGGAGATGGCTACACCTTC.

The genes are TRBV28 and TRBJ1-5; D is undetermined. Germline-derived CDR1 and CDR2 are MDHEN and SYDVKM. Trimming removed 6 bases at V and 1 base at J, with 4 bases between. The CDR3 consists of 12 residues. The CDR3 sequence is CASRDSNQPQHF. DNA for the CDR3: TGTGCCAGCAGGGACAGCAATCAGCCCCAGCATTTT.

The V call is TRBV7-2, the J call TRBJ1-3; a possible D gene is TRBD1 (5 bases). The V gene lost 5 bases and the J gene lost 0 bases, with 14 bases spanning the gap. CDR1 is SGHTA, CDR2 FQGNSA, per germline. The CDR3 covers 16 residues. As DNA, the CDR3 is TGTGCCAGCAGCCCAGAGGGACGTCCCTCTGGAAACACCATATATTTT. Protein sequence: CASSPEGRPSGNTIYF.

The chain has TRBV9 and TRBJ2-3; TRBD2 matches 7 bases. V gave up 2 bases and J gave up 1 base; unmatched junction bases: 1. The germline V gene has CDR1 SGDLS and CDR2 YYNGEE. The CDR3 has 14 residues. CDR3 nucleotide sequence: TGTGCCAGCAGCGTCCTAGCGGGCACAGATACGCAGTATTTT. Its translation is CASSVLAGTDTQYF.

The chain combines TRBV14 with TRBJ2-1, with TRBD2 identical over 10 bases. Per the germline V gene, CDR1 is SGHDN and CDR2 is FVKESK. J lost 6 bases, V lost 1 base, and 3 bases had no gene match. The CDR3 length is 15 residues. The CDR3 nucleotides read TGTGCCAGCAGCCAAGTGCCTAGCGGGAGCAATGAGCAGTTCTTC. It codes for CASSQVPSGSNEQFF. The full variable domain, in which reference TRBV14 and TRBJ2-1 provide the parts outside the CDR3, is EAGVTQFPSHSVIEKGQTVTLRCDPISGHDNLYWYRRVMGKEIKFLLHFVKESKQDESGMPNNRFLAERTGGTYSTLKVQPAELEDSGVYFCASSQVPSGSNEQFFGPGTRLTVL.

The chain links TRBV28 to TRBJ2-2, with TRBD1 identical over 8 bases. The CDR3 spans 17 residues. CDR1 and CDR2 from the germline V gene are MDHEN and SYDVKM. V lost 5 bases, J lost 2 bases, and 10 bases stayed unmatched. The CDR3 is CASSPPGTGFNTGELFF. The CDR3 region has the DNA TGTGCCAGCAGTCCCCCGGGGACAGGATTCAACACCGGGGAGCTGTTTTTT.